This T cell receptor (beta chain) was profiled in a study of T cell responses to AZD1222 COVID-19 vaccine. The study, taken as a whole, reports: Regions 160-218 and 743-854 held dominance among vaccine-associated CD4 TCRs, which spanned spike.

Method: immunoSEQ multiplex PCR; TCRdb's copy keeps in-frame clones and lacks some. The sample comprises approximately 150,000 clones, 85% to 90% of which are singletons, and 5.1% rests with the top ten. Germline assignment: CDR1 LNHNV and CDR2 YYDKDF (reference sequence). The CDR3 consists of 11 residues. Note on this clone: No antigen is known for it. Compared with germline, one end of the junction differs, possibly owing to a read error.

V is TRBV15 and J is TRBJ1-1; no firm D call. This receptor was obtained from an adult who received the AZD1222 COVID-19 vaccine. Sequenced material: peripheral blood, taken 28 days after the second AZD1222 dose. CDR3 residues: CATSRDGSRHF. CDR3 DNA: TGTGCCACCAGCAGAGACGGCAGCCGACACTTT.